What follows is one T cell receptor (beta chain) and its context. This clone is medium-sized (0.01 to 0.1%) in its sample. Base-call qualities are not available, and no considerably larger clone is one nucleotide away. This sample is part of a study of tacrolimus-resistant gene-edited T cells for transplant recipients (dated by TCRdb to 2018 to 2021). General notes on the study: Clonality and clone numbers were compared by TCRbeta sequencing between expanded FKBP12 knockout and unedited CMV-specific T cell products. To rule out clonal outgrowth driven by transformation after gene editing, repertoire sequencing was carried out as a safety check. A couple of donors were sequenced, each contributing one unedited and one FKBP12 knockout CMV-specific T cell product. The full study reports these points: The authors concluded that gene editing did not drastically skew the TCRbeta repertoire and did not cause excessive clonal expansion. Clonality, top-10 clone read coverage, and total clone numbers were comparable between knockout and unedited products. The repertoire comparisons shown in Figure 5 were based on n = 2. Between donors, the repertoires had no Morisita similarity, whereas knockout and unedited products from the same donor showed high similarity.

Via the germline V gene (reference sequence), CDR1 is LNHDA and CDR2 SQIVND. V loses 5 bases, J loses 0 bases, and the germline ends lie 14 bases apart. Inclusive of the bounding cysteine and phenylalanine, the CDR3 is 16 residues long. Only CDR3 DNA remains: 48 bases, in frame from the first base. Genomic DNA was used for TCRbeta sequencing, which was performed through the immunoSEQ service. In the original analysis: Repertoires were analyzed with immunoSEQ ANALYZER 3.0, and Morisita similarity, clonality, top-10 clone coverage and total clone counts were computed. Clonality was scaled such that a value of 1 indicated a monoclonal product and lower values indicated more diverse products. TCRdb mirrors the immuneACCESS table, restricted to in-frame sequences. Some clones are absent from its copies; in checked studies, under half trace to an unresolved V gene, and the reason for the others is unknown. From that table come the V and J calls and clone size; the DNA was used to work out D and trimming. This sample comprises under 850 clones, about 46% of them detected only once. The ten largest clonotypes hold around 87% of the sample.

Before enrichment with an IFNgamma secretion assay kit, PBMCs were stimulated for under 7 hours using overlapping CMV pp65 and IE-1 peptide pools. Unmodified control products were expanded in parallel without undergoing electroporation. Enriched CMV-specific T cells were expanded in culture with recombinant human IL-7 and IL-15. Before cryopreservation, T cell products were cultured for about 21 days. After activation, IFNgamma secretion was used to enrich CMV-specific T cells from PBMCs. This TCR was recovered from a human donor in good health, a blood donor. The sample taken for sequencing was a CMV-specific product grown in culture. Reading the label with the study, this specimen's cell subset or site is: expanded CMV-specific T cell product isolated by IFNgamma secretion after CMV peptide stimulation. This chain joins TRBV19 to TRBJ1-5; possibly the D gene is TRBD1, per 5 matching bases. The sequenced DNA: TGTGCCAGTAGTTACAGGTTAACCGATAGCAATCAGCCCCAGCATTTT. It is translated as CASSYRLTDSNQPQHF.